The T cell receptor beta chain under discussion was sequenced for a study of cytomegalovirus exposure and HLA in healthy donors. V lost 4 bases and J lost 5, with 11 bases in between. Germline V gene data show CDR1 as MRHNA and CDR2 as SNTAGT. This CDR3 has 13 amino acids. Points from the study as a whole: The study reported that TCR beta sequences accurately predicted HLA-A and HLA-B alleles in most subjects. Cytomegalovirus association was listed for 164 TCR beta chains.

This clone was found once. The antigen remains undetermined. The PCR made use of 60 Vbeta and 13 Jbeta primers. Libraries were prepared by immunoSEQ multiplex PCR; TCRdb keeps only in-frame clonotypes and omits some of them. This sample has about 190,000 clones; about three quarters occur once, and the top ten carry 0.9% to 1.2%. The receptor was isolated from a woman in her thirties or forties in good health and CMV-seronegative. The chain combines TRBV6-4 with TRBJ2-5; TRBD2 might be the D (6 bases). Sample: PBMCs. DNA for the CDR3: TGTGCCAGCAGTGGGTCGCGGGGCGAGACCCAGTACTTC. Protein product: CASSGSRGETQYF.